These 2 T cell receptor beta chains were sequenced from one sample in a study of radiation and T cells in renal cell carcinoma. Time point specified: baseline pretreatment blood. Treatment indicated: 15 Gy SBRT to primary tumor, nephrectomy 4 weeks later. Profiled with immunoSEQ multiplex PCR; TCRdb holds only in-frame clones, not every one. Counted here are about 91,000 clones, 82% occurring once; the ten biggest clones make up approximately 6.4%. The specimen comprised blood, sampled from a patient whose treatment included radiotherapy and nephrectomy. Receptors originate from a man aged 60 to 69 with renal cell carcinoma.

This rearrangement joins TRBV28 to TRBJ1-3; D gene uncertain. V was cut by 5 bases and J by 7 bases, with 18 bases left in between. The germline gives CDR1 MDHEN, CDR2 SYDVKM. The CDR3 is made up of 15 amino acids. The chain's CDR3 is CASSLLSSNGNTIYF. The CDR3 nucleotides read TGTGCCAGCAGTCTCCTAAGCAGCAACGGGAACACCATATATTTT.

The rearrangement links TRBV4-1 to TRBJ2-1; 9 bases agree with TRBD2. CDR1 is MGHRA, CDR2 YSYEKL, per germline. Losses at the gene ends were 7 bases for V and 3 bases for J; bases not matched to a gene: 4. The CDR3 consists of 14 residues. For the CDR3, the DNA is TGCGCCAGCACCCCAGCGGGAGGCTACAATGAGCAGTTCTTC. Translating it yields CASTPAGGYNEQFF.